The clone carrying this T cell receptor (beta chain) was seen only once. Germline loops: CDR1 LNHDA, CDR2 SQIVND (reference sequence). The V end was cut by 3 bases, the J end by 3 bases, with 18 bases between. The CDR3 runs 18 residues. Clones were read by immunoSEQ multiplex PCR, and TCRdb kept only the in-frame ones, dropping some. The sample lists 50,000 to 70,000 clones, more than 95% occurring once. These data originate in a study of control samples from healthy donors and cancer patients. The source material was blood. The receptor was derived from a young woman in good health. The chain is built from TRBV19 and TRBJ1-6, with D uncertain. CDR3 residues: CASSILPNKAGYNSPLHF. DNA for the CDR3: TGTGCCAGTAGTATTCTTCCTAACAAAGCAGGCTATAATTCACCCCTCCACTTT.